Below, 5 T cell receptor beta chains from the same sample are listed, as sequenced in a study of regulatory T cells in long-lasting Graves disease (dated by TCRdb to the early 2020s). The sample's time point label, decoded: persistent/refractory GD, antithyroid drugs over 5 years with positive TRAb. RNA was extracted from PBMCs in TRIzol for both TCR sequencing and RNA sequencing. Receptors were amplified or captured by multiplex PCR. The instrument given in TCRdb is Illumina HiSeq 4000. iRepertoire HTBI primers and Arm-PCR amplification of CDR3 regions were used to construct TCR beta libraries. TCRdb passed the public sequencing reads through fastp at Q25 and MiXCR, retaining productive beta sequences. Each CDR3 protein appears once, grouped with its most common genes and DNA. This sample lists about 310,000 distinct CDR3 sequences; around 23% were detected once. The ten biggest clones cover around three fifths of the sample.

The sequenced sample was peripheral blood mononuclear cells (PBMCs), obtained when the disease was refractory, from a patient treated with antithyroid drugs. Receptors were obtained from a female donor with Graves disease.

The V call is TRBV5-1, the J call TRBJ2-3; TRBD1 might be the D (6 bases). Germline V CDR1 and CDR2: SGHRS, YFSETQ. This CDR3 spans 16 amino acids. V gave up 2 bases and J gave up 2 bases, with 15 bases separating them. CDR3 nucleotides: TGCGCCAGCAGCTTAAGGCAGGGGCCTACCACAGATACGCAGTATTTT. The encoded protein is CASSLRQGPTTDTQYF.

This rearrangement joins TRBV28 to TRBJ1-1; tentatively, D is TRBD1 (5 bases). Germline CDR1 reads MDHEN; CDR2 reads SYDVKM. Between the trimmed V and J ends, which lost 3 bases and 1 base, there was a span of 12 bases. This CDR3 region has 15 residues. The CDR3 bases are TGTGCCAGCAGTTTCCGTGGGACCGGGAACACTGAAGCTTTCTTT. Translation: CASSFRGTGNTEAFF.

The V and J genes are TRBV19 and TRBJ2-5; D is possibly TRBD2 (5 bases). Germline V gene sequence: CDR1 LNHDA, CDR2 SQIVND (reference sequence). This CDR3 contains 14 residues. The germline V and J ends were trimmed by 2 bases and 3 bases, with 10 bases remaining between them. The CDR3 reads CASSIYGREETQYF. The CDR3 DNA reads TGTGCCAGTAGTATATATGGGCGGGAAGAGACCCAGTACTTC.

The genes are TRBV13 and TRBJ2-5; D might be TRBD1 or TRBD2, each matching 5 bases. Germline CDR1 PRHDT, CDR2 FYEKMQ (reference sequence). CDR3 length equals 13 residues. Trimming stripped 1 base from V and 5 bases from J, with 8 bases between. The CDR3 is CASSLEGDETQYF. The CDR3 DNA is TGTGCCAGCAGCTTAGAAGGGGACGAGACCCAGTACTTC.

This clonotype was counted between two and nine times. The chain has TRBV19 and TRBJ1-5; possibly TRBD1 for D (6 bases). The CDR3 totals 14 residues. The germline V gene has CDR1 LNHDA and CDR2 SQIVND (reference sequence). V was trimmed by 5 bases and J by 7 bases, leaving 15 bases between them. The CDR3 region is CASSSHRVAQPQHF. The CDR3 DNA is TGTGCCAGTAGTTCTCACAGGGTGGCACAGCCCCAGCATTTT.